These 19 T cell receptor beta chains were all obtained from the same sample, sequenced in a study of CD4+ T cells in melanoma. Clones were sequenced by immunoSEQ multiplex PCR, and TCRdb holds only the in-frame ones, with some missing. This sample has roughly 54,000 clones, with roughly 89% found just once. Sequencing input: peripheral blood. The receptors shown here come from a human donor with melanoma.

The chain couples TRBV7-6 to TRBJ1-1, with unresolved D. Germline loops: CDR1 SGHVS, CDR2 FNYEAQ. The CDR3 totals 14 residues. V lost 2 bases to trimming and J lost 10 bases, with 17 bases between them. The CDR3 sequence: CASSLNPQAPGAFF. CDR3 in DNA: TGTGCCAGCAGCTTAAACCCCCAGGCCCCGGGAGCTTTCTTT.

The rearrangement joins TRBV23-1 to TRBJ2-3, with D uncertain. TRBV23-1 is known as an ORF, though its function is uncertain. Trimming left V 1 base short and J 1 base short, with 12 bases between. This CDR3 is built from 16 residues. The CDR3 loop reads CASSQWALRRTDTQYF. In DNA form, the CDR3 reads TGCGCCAGCAGTCAATGGGCCCTTCGCCGCACAGATACGCAGTATTTT.

The V and J genes are TRBV7-9 and TRBJ2-7; tentative D call: TRBD1 (6 bases). V lost 5 bases to trimming and J lost 3 bases, with 11 bases between them. Per germline, CDR1 SEHNR and CDR2 FQNEAQ (reference sequence). The CDR3 is 13 amino acids. CDR3 sequence (DNA): TGTGCCAGCAGCCGACAGGAGTACTACGAGCAGTACTTC. Its translation is CASSRQEYYEQYF. Full variable domain (outside the CDR3, taken from reference TRBV7-9 and TRBJ2-7): DTGVSQNPRHKITKRGQNVTFRCDPISEHNRLYWYRQTLGQGPEFLTYFQNEAQLEKSRLLSDRFSAERPKGSFSTLEIQRTEQGDSAMYLCASSRQEYYEQYFGPGTRLTVT.

This chain uses TRBV5-5 with TRBJ2-7; tentative D call: TRBD1 (6 bases). The V end lost 4 bases, the J end lost 4 bases, and 15 bases lay between the germline ends. Germline V lookup: CDR1 SGHKS, CDR2 YYEKEE (reference sequence). This CDR3 contains 14 residues. CDR3 region: CASSPGTGWYEQYF. Here the CDR3 DNA reads TGTGCCAGCAGCCCCGGTACAGGGTGGTACGAGCAGTACTTC.

The rearrangement uses TRBV5-8 and TRBJ1-5; D uncertain. Germline V lookup: CDR1 SGHTS, CDR2 YDEGEE. The CDR3 is 15 residues long. V lost 5 bases, J lost 4 bases, and 16 bases lay in between. The CDR3 sequence: CASRVDWSRNQPQHF. The CDR3 coding sequence is TGTGCCAGCAGAGTTGATTGGAGCCGAAATCAGCCCCAGCATTTT. The variable domain in full, completed from reference TRBV5-8 and TRBJ1-5, reads EAGVTQSPTHLIKTRGQQATLRCSPISGHTSVYWYQQALGLGLQFLLWYDEGEERNRGNFPPRFSGRQFPNYSSELNVNALELEDSALYLCASRVDWSRNQPQHFGDGTRLSIL.

This chain links TRBV5-1 with TRBJ1-4, with D possibly being TRBD1 (5 bases). The germline V gene encodes CDR1 SGHRS and CDR2 YFSETQ. Between the trimmed V and J ends, which lost 6 bases and 5 bases, there was a span of 17 bases. The CDR3 length is 15 residues. Written as DNA, the CDR3 is TGCGCCAGCACCTTTGCCGGGGCCGCGAATGAAAAACTGTTTTTT. Translating gives CASTFAGAANEKLFF.

The chain has TRBV28 and TRBJ2-7, with D possibly being TRBD2 (5 bases). Per the germline V gene, CDR1 is MDHEN and CDR2 is SYDVKM. Deletions cut 5 bases from V and 4 bases from J, with 6 bases between. This CDR3 region has 11 residues. CDR3 loop: CASSPGYEQYF. The DNA for the CDR3 is TGTGCCAGCAGTCCGGGGTACGAGCAGTACTTC.

The chain carries TRBV2 and TRBJ1-4; D not certain. The germline V gene has CDR1 SNHLY and CDR2 FYNNEI. The ends were cut back, 8 bases at V and 6 bases at J, with 31 bases in the middle. This CDR3 contains 19 residues. The CDR3 DNA sequence: TGTGCCAGCCGGGTTTCGCGGGTTTCGTCGGGCGTGGAAGATGAAAAACTGTTTTTT. This translates into CASRVSRVSSGVEDEKLFF.

This rearrangement joins TRBV9 to TRBJ2-1, with a possible D match to TRBD2 (6 bases). The CDR3 totals 14 residues. Germline V gene lookup returns CDR1 SGDLS and CDR2 YYNGEE. Trimming shortened V by 3 bases and J by 7 bases, and 14 bases separated the two germline ends. DNA for the CDR3: TGTGCCAGCAGCGCGGCGGGGCTAGGGAATGAGCAGTTCTTC. This gives the protein CASSAAGLGNEQFF.

The chain carries TRBV7-9 and TRBJ2-3; a weak D match, TRBD1 (6 bases). Per the germline V gene, CDR1 is SEHNR and CDR2 is FQNEAQ (reference sequence). The CDR3 is made up of 14 amino acids. V lost 4 bases to trimming and J lost 4 bases, with 12 bases between them. DNA of the CDR3: TGTGCCAGCAGCTATACAGGGCTCTCAGATACGCAGTATTTT. Amino acid sequence: CASSYTGLSDTQYF. The complete variable domain, with remaining parts taken from reference TRBV7-9 and TRBJ2-3, reads DTGVSQNPRHKITKRGQNVTFRCDPISEHNRLYWYRQTLGQGPEFLTYFQNEAQLEKSRLLSDRFSAERPKGSFSTLEIQRTEQGDSAMYLCASSYTGLSDTQYFGPGTRLTVL.

This chain uses TRBV4-2 with TRBJ1-5; D gene uncertain. Trimming pared 0 bases from V and 11 bases from J, leaving 8 bases between. CDR1 and CDR2 (germline): LGHNA, YNFKEQ. The CDR3 has 12 amino acids. As DNA, the CDR3 is TGTGCCAGCAGCCAAGATAACGAGGCCCAGCATTTT. Translation gives CASSQDNEAQHF.

V is TRBV6-1 and J is TRBJ2-7, with 9 bases identical to TRBD1. The germline V gene has CDR1 MNHNS and CDR2 SASEGT. V was clipped by 6 bases and J by 0 bases; unmatched bases: 6. CDR3 length: 15 residues. In DNA form, the CDR3 reads TGTGCCAGCAGGGACAGGGGTATTAACTCCTACGAGCAGTACTTC. It yields the protein CASRDRGINSYEQYF.

This clone was seen more than once but under ten times. This chain connects TRBV9 to TRBJ1-2; D is perhaps TRBD1 (5 bases). Germline loops: CDR1 SGDLS, CDR2 YYNGEE. CDR3 length: 16 residues. V was clipped by 0 bases and J by 1 base, with 13 bases between them. CDR3 in DNA: TGTGCCAGCAGCGTAGTAGGGGAGAAAGATAACTATGGCTACACCTTC. It is translated as CASSVVGEKDNYGYTF.

V gene TRBV5-1 combines with J gene TRBJ2-3; 15 bases are shared with TRBD2. The CDR3 has 16 amino acids. Germline V lookup: CDR1 SGHRS, CDR2 YFSETQ. The J segment lost 3 bases and the V segment lost 4 bases, leaving 3 bases of the junction unmatched. The CDR3 nucleotides read TGCGCCAGCAGCCTAGGGACTAGCGGGGGGACAGATACGCAGTATTTT. Amino acid sequence: CASSLGTSGGTDTQYF.

The chain employs TRBV7-6 and TRBJ1-3; D unresolved. Germline V lookup: CDR1 SGHVS, CDR2 FNYEAQ. The CDR3 is 17 residues long. The V gene lost 2 bases and the J gene lost 2 bases, with 16 bases spanning the gap. The CDR3 nucleotides read TGTGCCAGCAGCTTAAATAGTGGGTCGAGTCCTGGAAACACCATATATTTT. It yields the protein CASSLNSGSSPGNTIYF.

The chain links TRBV7-9 to TRBJ1-2; D is unclear. Germline V gene data show CDR1 as SEHNR and CDR2 as FQNEAQ (reference sequence). V was cut by 2 bases and J by 7 bases, with 17 bases left in between. This CDR3 contains 15 residues. DNA of the CDR3: TGTGCCAGCAGCTTACAACGGACCCTGAAGAGTGGCTACACCTTC. Its translation: CASSLQRTLKSGYTF.

The CDR3 region is CASSLPSGGAQETQYF. The CDR3 DNA reads TGTGCCAGCAGCTTGCCCAGCGGGGGGGCCCAAGAGACCCAGTACTTC. The genes are TRBV5-4 and TRBJ2-5, with TRBD2 identical over 10 bases. The CDR3 sequence is 16 residues long. Per germline, CDR1 SGHNT and CDR2 YYREEE (reference sequence). V shed 1 base and J 1 base; nucleotides not matched to a gene: 4.

About this clone itself: Other nucleotide sequences from this sample produce the same CDR3. The chain employs TRBV9 and TRBJ2-7, with 13 bases fitting TRBD2. Germline V lookup: CDR1 SGDLS, CDR2 YYNGEE. This CDR3 comprises 16 residues. The V segment lost 4 bases and the J segment 0 bases; nucleotides outside the gene matches: 4. The CDR3: CASSPGLAGASYEQYF. For the CDR3, the DNA is TGTGCCAGCAGCCCAGGACTAGCGGGGGCCTCCTACGAGCAGTACTTC.

The chain links TRBV2 to TRBJ1-4, with a weak D call TRBD1 (6 bases). The CDR3 extends over 14 amino acids. V dropped 4 bases and J dropped 8 bases, with 14 bases sitting between them. Germline V CDR1 and CDR2: SNHLY, FYNNEI. The CDR3 sequence: CASSVKGGMEKLFF. The CDR3 nucleotides are TGTGCCAGCAGTGTCAAGGGGGGAATGGAAAAACTGTTTTTT.